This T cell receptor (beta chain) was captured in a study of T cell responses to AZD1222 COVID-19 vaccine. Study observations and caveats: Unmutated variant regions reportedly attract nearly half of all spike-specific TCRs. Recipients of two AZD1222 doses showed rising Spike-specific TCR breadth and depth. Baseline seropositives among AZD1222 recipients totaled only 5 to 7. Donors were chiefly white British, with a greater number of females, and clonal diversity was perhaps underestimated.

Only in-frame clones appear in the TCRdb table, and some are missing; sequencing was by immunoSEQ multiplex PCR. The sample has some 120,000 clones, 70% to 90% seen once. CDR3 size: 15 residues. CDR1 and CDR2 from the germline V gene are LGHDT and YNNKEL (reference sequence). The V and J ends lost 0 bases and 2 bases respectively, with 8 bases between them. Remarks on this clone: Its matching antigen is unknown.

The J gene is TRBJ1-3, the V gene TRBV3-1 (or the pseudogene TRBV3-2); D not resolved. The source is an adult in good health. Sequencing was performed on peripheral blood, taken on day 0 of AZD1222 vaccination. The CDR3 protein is CASSQDHGTGNTIYF. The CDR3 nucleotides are TGTGCCAGCAGCCAAGATCACGGGACTGGAAACACCATATATTTT.